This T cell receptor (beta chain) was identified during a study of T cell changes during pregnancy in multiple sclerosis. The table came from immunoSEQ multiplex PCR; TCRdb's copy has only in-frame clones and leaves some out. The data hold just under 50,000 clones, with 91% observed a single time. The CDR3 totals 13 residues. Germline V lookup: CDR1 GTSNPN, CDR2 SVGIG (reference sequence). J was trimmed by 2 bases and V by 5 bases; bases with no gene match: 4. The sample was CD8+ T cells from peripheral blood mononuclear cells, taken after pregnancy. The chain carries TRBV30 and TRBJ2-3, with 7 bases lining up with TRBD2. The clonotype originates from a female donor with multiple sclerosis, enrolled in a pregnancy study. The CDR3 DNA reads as TGTGCCTGGGGTCGGGGGGACACAGATACGCAGTATTTT. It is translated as CAWGRGDTDTQYF.